These 24 T cell receptor beta chains were all obtained from the same sample, sequenced in a study of blood T cell repertoires in COVID-19. Sequencing used immunoSEQ multiplex PCR; TCRdb keeps in-frame clones, though not all of them. The data hold 200,000 to 300,000 clones, with about 80% observed a single time. The sample comprised peripheral blood. These receptors were taken from a human donor in a cohort sampled during active COVID-19.

This clone was found a few times. The chain joins TRBV6-6 to TRBJ1-5, with 8 bases fitting TRBD1. Germline assignment: CDR1 MNHNY and CDR2 SVGAGI (reference sequence). This CDR3 has 14 residues. V shed 7 bases and J 5 bases; nucleotides not matched to a gene: 7. The CDR3: CASIKGDRYQPQHF. The CDR3, as DNA: TGTGCCAGCATAAAGGGGGACAGGTATCAGCCCCAGCATTTT.

Only one count was recorded for this clone. The V call is TRBV13, the J call TRBJ1-4, with 10 bases fitting TRBD1. The germline V gene encodes CDR1 PRHDT and CDR2 FYEKMQ (reference sequence). The CDR3 covers 17 residues. Trimming cost V 5 bases and J 0 bases; bases outside gene matches: 6. The CDR3: CASSHGTGDATNEKLFF. The CDR3 coding sequence is TGTGCCAGCAGCCACGGGACAGGGGATGCAACTAATGAAAAACTGTTTTTT.

J is TRBJ2-2 and V is TRBV7-8, with TRBD2 identical over 9 bases. V shed 0 bases, J shed 7 bases, and the junction held 9 bases outside the gene matches. The V gene's germline CDR1 is SGHVS and CDR2 FQNEAQ. This CDR3 region has 17 residues. The CDR3 protein is CASSLALGGGAFGELFF. The DNA for the CDR3 is TGTGCCAGCAGCTTAGCGCTCGGCGGGGGGGCCTTCGGGGAGCTGTTTTTT.

This chain joins TRBV9 and TRBJ1-5; TRBD1 is a possible D gene (5 bases). Germline values: CDR1 SGDLS, CDR2 YYNGEE. The CDR3 consists of 15 residues. Trimming removed 7 bases from V and 7 bases from J, with 21 bases in between. The CDR3 reads CASRSGPGIQQPQHF. The CDR3 region has the DNA TGTGCCAGCCGCTCAGGACCAGGGATTCAACAGCCCCAGCATTTT.

The CDR3 spells CASRFQSGAFYNEQFF. CDR3 DNA: TGTGCCAGCAGGTTTCAGAGTGGGGCCTTCTACAATGAGCAGTTCTTC. The gene calls are TRBV7-2 and TRBJ2-1; D may be TRBD1 (5 bases). The CDR3 runs to 16 residues. Germline V gene sequence: CDR1 SGHTA, CDR2 FQGNSA. Trimming stripped 6 bases from V and 3 bases from J, with 18 bases between.

The V and J genes are TRBV9 and TRBJ1-4, with D unclear. The ends were cut back, 0 bases at V and 3 bases at J, with 12 bases in the middle. Germline CDR1 and CDR2: SGDLS and YYNGEE. The CDR3 totals 16 residues. CDR3 DNA sequence: TGTGCCAGCAGCGTAGCGCGCTCCGTGTCTAATGAAAAACTGTTTTTT. It is translated as CASSVARSVSNEKLFF.

For the CDR3, the DNA is TGTGCCAGCAGCTCGACAGATCGGTCTAGCACAGATACGCAGTATTTT. Translation gives CASSSTDRSSTDTQYF. The chain combines TRBV7-6 with TRBJ2-3, with D tentatively TRBD1 (5 bases). The CDR3 contains 16 residues. Per germline, CDR1 SGHVS and CDR2 FNYEAQ. Trimming took off 4 bases at V and 0 bases at J, with 14 bases between the two ends.

This clone occurred once. The V call is TRBV6-5, the J call TRBJ1-2, with 10 bases aligning to TRBD1. The length of the CDR3 is 15 residues. J gave up 6 bases and V 6 bases, and 10 bases lay outside the gene matches. Germline CDR1 reads MNHEY; CDR2 reads SVGAGI. The DNA of the CDR3 is TGTGCCAGCAGAGATAGTGGACAGGGGGTACATGGCTACACCTTC. It specifies CASRDSGQGVHGYTF.

The chain links TRBV13 to TRBJ1-1, with no clear D. Trimming took 5 bases from V and 4 from J, leaving 11 bases between them. Germline V gene sequence: CDR1 PRHDT, CDR2 FYEKMQ (reference sequence). The CDR3 has 13 amino acids. The DNA for the CDR3 is TGTGCCAGCAGCGGAGGTGGCCTCACTGAAGCTTTCTTT. This sequence encodes CASSGGGLTEAFF.

This clone was seen a single time. The rearrangement joins TRBV6-2 or TRBV6-3 to TRBJ2-3; possibly TRBD2 for D (5 bases). Between the trimmed V and J ends, which lost 0 bases and 6 bases, there was a span of 19 bases. The CDR3 is 17 amino acids. Germline CDR1 reads MNHEY; CDR2 reads SVGEGT. The CDR3 sequence is CASSYSNVGGLRDTQYF. The CDR3 DNA reads TGTGCCAGCAGTTACTCGAACGTTGGCGGGCTGCGGGATACGCAGTATTTT.

This clone was detected once. The chain carries TRBV28 and TRBJ1-2; D call uncertain. The CDR3 loop spans 14 amino acids. V was clipped by 6 bases and J by 4 bases, with 15 bases between them. In germline, CDR1 is MDHEN, CDR2 SYDVKM. The CDR3 loop reads CASSSGGQTYGYTF. CDR3 nucleotides: TGTGCCAGCAGCTCAGGTGGGCAGACCTATGGCTACACCTTC.

The rearrangement joins TRBV25-1 to TRBJ2-5; 7 bases fit TRBD1. The CDR3 sequence is 13 residues long. The germline V gene encodes CDR1 MGHDK and CDR2 SYGVNS. V shed 6 bases, J shed 5 bases, and the junction held 6 bases outside the gene matches. The CDR3 here is CASSPTGAETQYF. DNA of the CDR3: TGTGCCAGCAGCCCAACAGGGGCGGAGACCCAGTACTTC.

The chain joins TRBV9 to TRBJ2-2, with TRBD2 identical over 12 bases. This CDR3 comprises 17 residues. Trimming took 2 bases from V and 3 from J; bases not matched to a gene: 5. Germline values: CDR1 SGDLS, CDR2 YYNGEE. CDR3 protein: CASSVTSGSAYTGELFF. The CDR3 DNA reads as TGTGCCAGCAGCGTGACTAGCGGGAGTGCGTACACCGGGGAGCTGTTTTTT.

The chain carries TRBV9 and TRBJ2-3; D may be TRBD2 (5 bases). The germline V and J ends were trimmed by 4 bases and 6 bases, with 18 bases remaining between them. This CDR3 comprises 15 residues. From germline, CDR1 is SGDLS and CDR2 YYNGEE. CDR3 loop: CASSPSREIRDTQYF. The CDR3 DNA sequence: TGTGCCAGCAGCCCATCCCGGGAAATAAGGGATACGCAGTATTTT.

The V call is TRBV11-2, the J call TRBJ2-7; 15 positions match TRBD2. Germline values: CDR1 SGHAT, CDR2 FQNNGV. The CDR3 covers 14 residues. V lost 5 bases to trimming and J lost 6 bases; unmatched junction nucleotides: 2. In DNA form, the CDR3 reads TGTGCCAGCAGCCAGGGACTAGCGGGAGGCGAGCAGTACTTC. Translating it yields CASSQGLAGGEQYF.

CDR3 nucleotides: TGCGCCAGCAGTAGGGACAGGGTCGAGCAGTACTTC. This codes for CASSRDRVEQYF. The genes are TRBV23-1 and TRBJ2-7; TRBD1 agrees at 9 bases. TRBV23-1 is an ORF, and what it does is uncertain. The J segment lost 6 bases and the V segment lost 5 bases, leaving 2 bases of the junction unmatched. The CDR3 consists of 12 residues.

This chain joins TRBV7-9 and TRBJ1-3, with D possibly TRBD1 on 6 matching bases. Germline assignment: CDR1 SEHNR and CDR2 FQNEAQ (reference sequence). The germline V and J ends were trimmed by 2 bases and 4 bases, with 15 bases remaining between them. The CDR3 spans 16 residues. The chain's CDR3 is CASSLILSGAGNTIYF. CDR3 in DNA: TGTGCCAGCAGCTTAATTCTGTCAGGGGCGGGAAACACCATATATTTT.

The rearrangement links TRBV29-1 to TRBJ2-7; 11 positions match TRBD2. CDR3 length equals 13 residues. The V and J ends lost 5 bases and 3 bases, in that order; junction bases with no gene match: 3. Germline V gives CDR1 SQVTM, CDR2 ANQGSEA. This CDR3 reads CSVSTSGVYEQYF. CDR3 nucleotides: TGCAGCGTTTCGACTAGCGGGGTCTACGAGCAGTACTTC.

This clone was recorded once. The gene calls are TRBV5-1 and TRBJ2-1; 14 bases are shared with TRBD2. Germline CDR1 and CDR2: SGHRS and YFSETQ. After removal of 3 bases from V and 0 bases from J, the junction contained 5 bases not matched to a gene. The length of the CDR3 is 18 residues. Written as DNA, the CDR3 is TGCGCCAGCAGCTCGGGACTAGCGGGGGCAAGCTCCTACAATGAGCAGTTCTTC. Amino acids: CASSSGLAGASSYNEQFF.

J is TRBJ1-3 and V is TRBV5-1; 7 bases match TRBD1. CDR3 size: 15 residues. The junction had 4 bases not matched to a gene; V was cut back by 4 bases and J by 0 bases. Germline V gene sequence: CDR1 SGHRS, CDR2 YFSETQ. Here the CDR3 DNA reads TGCGCCAGCAGCACGACAGGGACCTCTGGAAACACCATATATTTT. Amino acid sequence: CASSTTGTSGNTIYF. Full variable domain (outside the CDR3, taken from reference TRBV5-1 and TRBJ1-3): KAGVTQTPRYLIKTRGQQVTLSCSPISGHRSVSWYQQTPGQGLQFLFEYFSETQRNKGNFPGRFSGRQFSNSRSEMNVSTLELGDSALYLCASSTTGTSGNTIYFGEGSWLTVV.

The chain carries TRBV5-4 and TRBJ2-6, with 10 positions matching TRBD1. This CDR3 comprises 16 residues. Germline CDR1 is SGHNT and CDR2 is YYREEE (reference sequence). Germline trimming cut 4 bases from V and 4 bases from J; bases unmatched to any gene: 5. CDR3 in amino acids: CASSATGGSGANVLTF. The CDR3 nucleotides are TGTGCCAGCAGCGCGACAGGGGGCTCCGGGGCCAACGTCCTGACTTTC.

J is TRBJ2-7 and V is TRBV11-2; D is unclear. The CDR3 has 12 residues. Trimming pared 4 bases from V and 4 bases from J, leaving 8 bases between. Germline lookup yields CDR1 SGHAT and CDR2 FQNNGV. The CDR3 sequence: CASSSRPYEQYF. Written as DNA, the CDR3 is TGTGCCAGCAGCTCCAGGCCTTACGAGCAGTACTTC. The whole variable domain, remainder taken from reference TRBV11-2 and TRBJ2-7, is EAGVAQSPRYKIIEKRQSVAFWCNPISGHATLYWYQQILGQGPKLLIQFQNNGVVDDSQLPKDRFSAERLKGVDSTLKIQPAKLEDSAVYLCASSSRPYEQYFGPGTRLTVT.

The chain combines TRBV3-1 (or the pseudogene TRBV3-2) with TRBJ2-4; 10 positions match TRBD1. The trim removed 0 bases at V and 7 bases at J, leaving 3 bases unmatched. The CDR3 loop spans 15 amino acids. The germline V gene has CDR1 LGHDT and CDR2 YNNKEL (reference sequence). The CDR3 coding sequence is TGTGCCAGCAGCCAAGATCAGGGACAGGGGAACATTCAGTACTTC. Amino acids: CASSQDQGQGNIQYF.

This chain connects TRBV11-2 to TRBJ2-1; TRBD2 matches 9 bases. Germline CDR1 is SGHAT and CDR2 is FQNNGV. With 6 bases clipped from V and 9 bases from J, the junction kept 12 bases outside the gene matches. CDR3 length: 15 amino acids. CDR3 sequence reads: CASSLGTSRQSEQFF. CDR3 nucleotides: TGTGCCAGCAGTCTCGGGACTAGCCGGCAGAGTGAGCAGTTCTTC.